Included here is one T cell receptor beta chain sequence, with context. The antigen is undetermined. The data belong to a study of T-cell memory formation after mild COVID-19. Study-wide findings and caveats: Pre-infection memory carried some responding clones, suggesting that cross-reactive memory joined.

A single record per CDR3 protein comes from TCRdb applying MiXCR to the 5' RACE reads. Counted here are 470,000 or so distinct CDR3 sequences, 15% to 20% occurring once; the ten biggest clones make up around 8%. The CDR3 runs 15 residues. Trimming at V came to 3 bases and at J to 2 bases, leaving 7 bases not matched to a gene. CDR1 KGHSH and CDR2 LQKENI come from the germline V gene. Sequences were obtained from PBMCs or a T cell subset sorted from them (not recorded which). This TCR came from an adult woman who had mild COVID-19 (a few samples of this study predate the infection). Cell type and time point are not known. The rearrangement links TRBV18 to TRBJ2-7; TRBD1 agrees at 7 bases. The CDR3, as DNA: TGTGCCAGCTCACCCTCGACAGGGATGGCCTACGAGCAGTACTTC. Protein sequence: CASSPSTGMAYEQYF.